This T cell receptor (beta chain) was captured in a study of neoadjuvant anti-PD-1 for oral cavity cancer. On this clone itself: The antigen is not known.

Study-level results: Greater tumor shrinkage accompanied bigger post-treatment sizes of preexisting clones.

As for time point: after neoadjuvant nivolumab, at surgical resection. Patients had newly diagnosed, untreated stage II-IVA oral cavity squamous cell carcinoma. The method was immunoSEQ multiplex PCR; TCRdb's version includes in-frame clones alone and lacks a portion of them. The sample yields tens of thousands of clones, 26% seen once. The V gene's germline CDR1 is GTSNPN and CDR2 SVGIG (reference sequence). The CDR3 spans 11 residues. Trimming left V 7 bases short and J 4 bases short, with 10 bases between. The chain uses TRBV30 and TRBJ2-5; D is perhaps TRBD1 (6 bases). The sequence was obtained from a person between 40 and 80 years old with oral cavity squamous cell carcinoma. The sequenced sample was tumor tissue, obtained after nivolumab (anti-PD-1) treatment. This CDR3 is CAFATGETQYF. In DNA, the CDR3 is TGTGCCTTCGCGACAGGAGAGACCCAGTACTTC.